This T cell receptor beta chain originates from a study of PD-L1 blockade in urothelial cancer. Study information: About nine tenths of the roughly 30 patients were men with bladder-origin urothelial cancer. T cell content in blood samples showed a median of around 150,000.

This clone appeared once. The antigen remains undetermined. TCRdb's copy holds only in-frame clones and misses some; the assay was immunoSEQ multiplex PCR. The data show 50,000 to 65,000 clones, 81% seen once. The time point denotes: pretreatment peripheral blood. Per patient, between 1 and 8 samples were collected at pretreatment and on-treatment time points. Trimming cost V 5 bases and J 5 bases, with 14 bases left between them. Germline V gene data show CDR1 as SGHRS and CDR2 as YFSETQ. The CDR3 loop spans 15 amino acids. Overall study results and limits: Expansion of tumor-associated blood clones at 3 weeks was greater in durable-benefit patients.

V gene TRBV5-1 combines with J gene TRBJ1-6; tentative D call: TRBD1 (5 bases). The receptor comes from a man in his sixties or seventies with urothelial cancer. The source was PBMCs, collected around atezolizumab (anti-PD-L1) treatment. In DNA, the CDR3 is TGCGCCAGCAGTATTGACGGACACCATAATTCACCCCTCCACTTT. Translated: CASSIDGHHNSPLHF.